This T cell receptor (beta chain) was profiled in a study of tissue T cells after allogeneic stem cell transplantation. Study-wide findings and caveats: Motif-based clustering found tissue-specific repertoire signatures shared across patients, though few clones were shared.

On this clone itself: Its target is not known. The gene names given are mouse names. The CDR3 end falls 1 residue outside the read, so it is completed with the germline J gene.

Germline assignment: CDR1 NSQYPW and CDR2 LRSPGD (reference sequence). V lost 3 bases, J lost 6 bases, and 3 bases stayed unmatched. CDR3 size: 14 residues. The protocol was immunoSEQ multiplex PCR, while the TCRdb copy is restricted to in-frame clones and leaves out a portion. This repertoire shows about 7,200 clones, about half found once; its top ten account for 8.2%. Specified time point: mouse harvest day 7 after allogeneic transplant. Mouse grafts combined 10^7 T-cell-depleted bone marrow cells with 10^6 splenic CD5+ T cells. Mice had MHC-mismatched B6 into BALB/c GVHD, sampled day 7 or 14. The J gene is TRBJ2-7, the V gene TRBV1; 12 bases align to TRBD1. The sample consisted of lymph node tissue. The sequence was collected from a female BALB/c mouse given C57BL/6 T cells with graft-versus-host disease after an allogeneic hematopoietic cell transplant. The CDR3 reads CTCSARDRGLEQYF. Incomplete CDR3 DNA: TGCACCTGCAGTGCCCGGGACAGGGGGCTTGAACAGTAC.